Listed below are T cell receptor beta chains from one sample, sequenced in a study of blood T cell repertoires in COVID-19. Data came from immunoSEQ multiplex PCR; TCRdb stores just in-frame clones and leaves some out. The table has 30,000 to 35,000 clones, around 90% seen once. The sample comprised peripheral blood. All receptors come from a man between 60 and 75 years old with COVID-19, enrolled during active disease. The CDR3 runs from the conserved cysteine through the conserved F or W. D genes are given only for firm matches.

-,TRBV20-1,CSASTGRYQPQHF
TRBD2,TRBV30,CAWRGTSGRALGNEQFF
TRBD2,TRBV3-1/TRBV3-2,CASSQAAGRNNEQFF
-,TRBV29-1,CSVESGERSYEQYF
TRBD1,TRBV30,CAWSVGQGTNEKLFF
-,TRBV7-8,CASSLGAGLYGYTF
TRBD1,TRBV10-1,CASRTGGASNQPQHF
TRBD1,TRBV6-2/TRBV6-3,CASSYSRGQPQNEKLFF
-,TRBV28,CASSFGRVDAFF
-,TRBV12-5,CASGTETGSYNEQFF
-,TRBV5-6,CASSLRGMETQYF
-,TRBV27,CASSPRTENSPLHF
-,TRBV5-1,CASSPRAPNTGELFF
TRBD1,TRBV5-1,CASSWGQGTYEQYF
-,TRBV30,CAWSSSGYRDTQYF
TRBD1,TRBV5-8,CASTHRGFNYGYTF
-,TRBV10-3,CAISESPAMDEQYF
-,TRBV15,CATSRDRRDGGYTF
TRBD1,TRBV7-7,CASSTPGQGAGGYTF
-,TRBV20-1,CSATDSYGYTF
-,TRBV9,CASDTGYNEQFF
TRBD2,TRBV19,CASSTMREGSYEQYF
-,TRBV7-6,CASSLQQDQPQHF
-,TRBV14,CASSPAGGVKQYF
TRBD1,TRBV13,CASSSTSSRGRDEQYF
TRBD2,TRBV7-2,CASSLLAVRDTQYF
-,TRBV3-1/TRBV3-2,CASSQVRNRENIQYF
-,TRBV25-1,CASSNPGRGTSSYEQYF